Sequencing of this T cell receptor (beta chain) was carried out in a study of blood T cell repertoires in COVID-19. The overall study: PBMCs, B-cell-depleted T cells, or T cells were the source of the cDNA or gDNA that made up the material.

Participant age was 18 to 89 years, and participants resided in approximately 25 US areas. This clone showed up just once. In germline, CDR1 is SQVTM, CDR2 ANQGSEA. The trim removed 3 bases at V and 6 bases at J, leaving 7 bases unmatched. The CDR3 is 13 residues long. As handled by the study authors: The assay estimated nucleated cells by amplifying reference gene primers. Repertoires were generated with immunoSEQ multiplex PCR, while TCRdb's copy carries only in-frame clones and drops some. V, J and clone size are those of that table, while D and trimming were read from the DNA. The sample lists over 250,000 clones, about 89% seen once, with around 10% in the top ten.

V is TRBV29-1 and J is TRBJ2-7, with 8 nucleotides matching TRBD1. Sample: PBMCs or T cells enriched from blood (not recorded which). The clonotype originates from a man between 40 and 49 years old who had recovered from COVID-19. The CDR3 DNA reads TGCAGCGTTGAGGACAGGGCGTTAGGCGAGCAGTACTTC. Its protein product is CSVEDRALGEQYF.